Presented here are 25 T cell receptor beta chains from one specimen sequenced in a study of blood T cell repertoires in COVID-19. Sequenced by immunoSEQ multiplex PCR; TCRdb stores in-frame clones only, minus some. Of around 100,000 clones in the sample, 85% were seen once. The sequenced material came from peripheral blood. These receptors all stem from a man aged 45-65 years with active or convalescent COVID-19.

The chain is built from TRBV7-6 and TRBJ2-7, with a tentative D call TRBD1 (5 bases). Germline lookup yields CDR1 SGHVS and CDR2 FNYEAQ. The CDR3 runs to 14 residues. Trimming removed 1 base at V and 2 bases at J, with 9 bases between. This CDR3 reads CASSLDPGTYEQYF. The CDR3 nucleotides are TGTGCCAGCAGCTTAGATCCAGGGACCTACGAGCAGTACTTC.

The chain links TRBV19 to TRBJ2-7, with 7 bases lining up with TRBD2. The CDR3 runs to 15 residues. V was pared by 3 bases and J by 0 bases, with 5 bases of the junction left unmatched. CDR1 is LNHDA and CDR2 is SQIVND in the germline V gene (reference sequence). This CDR3 is CASSIGGGSSYEQYF. The CDR3 nucleotides read TGTGCCAGTAGTATTGGCGGCGGGAGCTCCTACGAGCAGTACTTC.

The V gene is TRBV29-1, the J gene TRBJ2-1; possibly TRBD1 for D (6 bases). The CDR3 spans 14 residues. V lost 8 bases to trimming and J lost 9 bases, with 23 bases between them. In germline, CDR1 is SQVTM, CDR2 ANQGSEA. This CDR3 is CSSAPGNQGGEQFF. In DNA, the CDR3 is TGCAGCTCAGCGCCGGGAAACCAAGGGGGTGAGCAGTTCTTC.

The genes are TRBV19 and TRBJ2-1; 10 positions match TRBD2. The CDR3 runs 15 residues. The trim removed 7 bases at V and 3 bases at J, leaving 6 bases unmatched. The germline CDR1 and CDR2 sequences are LNHDA and SQIVND (reference sequence). The CDR3 coding sequence is TGTGCCAGTACCCCGGTAGCGGGAGGCTACAATGAGCAGTTCTTC. Its translation is CASTPVAGGYNEQFF.

This clone was found a few times. V is TRBV7-9 and J is TRBJ2-4; 7 bases are a match to TRBD2. The V segment lost 4 bases and the J segment 2 bases; nucleotides outside the gene matches: 2. Germline CDR1 and CDR2: SEHNR and FQNEAQ (reference sequence). The CDR3 contains 14 residues. The CDR3 DNA sequence: TGTGCCAGCAGCTCTAGCGGAACCAAAAACATTCAGTACTTC. It specifies CASSSSGTKNIQYF.

The V and J genes are TRBV11-3 and TRBJ2-5; D ambiguous. CDR1 and CDR2 (germline): SGHNT, YENEEA. The CDR3 spans 13 residues. V lost 5 bases and J lost 5, with 12 bases in between. The CDR3 sequence: CASSPPSRETQYF. CDR3 coding DNA: TGTGCCAGCAGCCCACCGTCGAGGGAGACCCAGTACTTC.

This chain uses TRBV5-5 with TRBJ1-6, with D possibly being TRBD1 (6 bases). The V end was cut by 3 bases, the J end by 7 bases, with 11 bases between. Germline CDR1 and CDR2: SGHKS and YYEKEE (reference sequence). The CDR3 is 14 amino acids. CDR3 in amino acids: CASSSPGDNSPLHF. DNA for the CDR3: TGTGCCAGCAGCTCTCCAGGGGACAATTCACCCCTCCACTTT.

The rearrangement uses TRBV4-1 and TRBJ2-6, with D maybe TRBD2 (6 bases). The CDR3 is made up of 17 amino acids. Germline lookup yields CDR1 MGHRA and CDR2 YSYEKL. Deletions cut 0 bases from V and 4 bases from J, with 13 bases between. CDR3 sequence (DNA): TGCGCCAGCAGCCAAGATCTTGGAGGGTTAGGGGCCAACGTCCTGACTTTC. Its translation: CASSQDLGGLGANVLTF.

To note about this clone: Other nucleotide sequences in the sample specify the same CDR3. The V and J genes are TRBV9 and TRBJ2-2, with D tentatively TRBD2 (6 bases). CDR1 SGDLS and CDR2 YYNGEE come from the germline V gene. The CDR3 runs 16 residues. The V end lost 4 bases, the J end lost 2 bases, and 15 bases lay between the germline ends. CDR3 region: CASSPRDSVNTGELFF. In nucleotides, the CDR3 is TGTGCCAGCAGCCCCCGGGACTCTGTAAACACCGGGGAGCTGTTTTTT.

The chain is built from TRBV14 and TRBJ1-3, with D perhaps TRBD1 (5 bases). Germline assignment: CDR1 SGHDN and CDR2 FVKESK. Trimming took off 6 bases at V and 4 bases at J, with 13 bases between the two ends. This CDR3 spans 14 amino acids. The CDR3 region is CASRLTGSGNTIYF. The CDR3 bases are TGTGCCAGCAGACTCACAGGATCCGGAAACACCATATATTTT.

This sequence joins TRBV6-5 and TRBJ1-2; 8 positions agree with TRBD1. The CDR3 is 15 residues long. In germline, CDR1 is MNHEY, CDR2 SVGAGI. With V trimmed by 6 bases and J by 4 bases, 10 bases remained unmatched. The CDR3 is CASRSTGGGGYGYTF. The DNA for the CDR3 is TGTGCCAGCAGGTCCACAGGGGGAGGCGGCTATGGCTACACCTTC.

The rearrangement links TRBV6-5 to TRBJ2-7, with TRBD1 matching over 10 bases. CDR3 length: 14 amino acids. From germline, CDR1 is MNHEY and CDR2 SVGAGI. V was pared by 6 bases and J by 6 bases, with 8 bases of the junction left unmatched. CDR3 coding DNA: TGTGCCAGCAGAAGGACAGGGGGTTCCCGCGAGCAGTACTTC. It encodes CASRRTGGSREQYF.

The CDR3 nucleotides read TGTGCCAGCAGCTTAGATCGAGGAGCCTTCTATGGCTACACCTTC. Its protein is CASSLDRGAFYGYTF. The chain is built from TRBV11-2 and TRBJ1-2; D is ambiguous. Germline V lookup: CDR1 SGHAT, CDR2 FQNNGV. The CDR3 consists of 15 residues. Trimming shortened V by 0 bases and J by 4 bases, and 12 bases separated the two germline ends. The full variable domain, rest sourced from reference TRBV11-2 and TRBJ1-2, is EAGVAQSPRYKIIEKRQSVAFWCNPISGHATLYWYQQILGQGPKLLIQFQNNGVVDDSQLPKDRFSAERLKGVDSTLKIQPAKLEDSAVYLCASSLDRGAFYGYTFGSGTRLTVV.

In this sample, this clone turned up a few times. CDR3 DNA sequence: TGCGCCAGCAGCCACCCTGGACTCTCCTACGAGCAGTACTTC. This gives the protein CASSHPGLSYEQYF. J is TRBJ2-7 and V is TRBV4-1; D is possibly TRBD2 (5 bases). This CDR3 region has 14 residues. The germline CDR1 and CDR2 sequences are MGHRA and YSYEKL. V was cut by 3 bases and J by 0 bases, with 9 bases left in between.

The V gene is TRBV21-1, the J gene TRBJ2-2; TRBD1, as called in the table, went unchecked against the DNA. TRBV21-1 is marked as a pseudogene. This CDR3 region has 16 residues. The CDR3 protein is CASPAPGGLNTGELFF. CDR3 DNA sequence: TGTGCCAGCCCAGCACCTGGGGGCCTTAACACCGGGGAGCTGTTTTTT.

The rearrangement uses TRBV10-1 and TRBJ1-4; D uncertain. Germline CDR1 is WNHNN and CDR2 is SYGVQD (reference sequence). The V end lost 4 bases, the J end lost 7 bases, and 10 bases lay between the germline ends. CDR3 length: 13 amino acids. The CDR3 DNA reads TGCGCCAGCAGTGCGGCCGGAGGTGAAAAACTGTTTTTT. This codes for CASSAAGGEKLFF.

This clone has only one observation. V gene TRBV5-1 combines with J gene TRBJ1-4, with D unresolved. Germline V gene data show CDR1 as SGHRS and CDR2 as YFSETQ. This CDR3 region has 15 residues. Deletions cut 0 bases from V and 8 bases from J, with 14 bases between. The CDR3 loop reads CASSLEETTSEKLFF. As DNA, the CDR3 is TGCGCCAGCAGCTTGGAGGAGACGACTAGCGAAAAACTGTTTTTT.

This clone showed up just a few times. The V call is TRBV24-1, the J call TRBJ1-5, with 8 bases lining up with TRBD1. V gave up 7 bases and J gave up 2 bases; unmatched junction bases: 6. This CDR3 has 15 amino acids. Germline values: CDR1 KGHDR, CDR2 SFDVKD. The CDR3 DNA reads TGTGCCACCAGCGGACAGGGTGGAGGCAATCAGCCCCAGCATTTT. Translating gives CATSGQGGGNQPQHF.

This chain joins TRBV2 and TRBJ2-6, with D uncertain. Germline V gene data show CDR1 as SNHLY and CDR2 as FYNNEI. The ends were cut back, 6 bases at V and 2 bases at J, with 14 bases in the middle. This CDR3 has 16 residues. CDR3 sequence: CASRVFTPPGANVLTF. Written as DNA, the CDR3 is TGTGCCAGCAGGGTATTTACACCTCCTGGGGCCAACGTCCTGACTTTC.

V gene TRBV11-2 combines with J gene TRBJ1-4; D gene ambiguous. The CDR3 has 12 amino acids. Germline V lookup: CDR1 SGHAT, CDR2 FQNNGV. V was trimmed by 2 bases and J by 4 bases, leaving 2 bases between them. The CDR3 bases are TGTGCCAGCAGCTTATATAATGAAAAACTGTTTTTT. Protein: CASSLYNEKLFF.

The genes are TRBV18 and TRBJ2-7, with D maybe TRBD1 (5 bases). Germline V gives CDR1 KGHSH, CDR2 LQKENI. V was shortened by 3 bases and J by 7 bases, with 16 bases between the two germline ends. The CDR3 is 14 amino acids. The CDR3 nucleotides read TGTGCCAGCTCACCTACAACAATCGCAGGGGAGCAGTACTTC. Encoded protein: CASSPTTIAGEQYF. The variable domain in full, completed from reference TRBV18 and TRBJ2-7, reads NAGVMQNPRHLVRRRGQEARLRCSPMKGHSHVYWYRQLPEEGLKFMVYLQKENIIDESGMPKERFSAEFPKEGPSILRIQQVVRGDSAAYFCASSPTTIAGEQYFGPGTRLTVT.

The J gene is TRBJ1-2, the V gene TRBV19; the D gene is possibly TRBD1 (5 bases). Trimming took 5 bases from V and 8 from J, leaving 18 bases between them. CDR3 size: 14 residues. CDR1 LNHDA and CDR2 SQIVND come from the germline V gene (reference sequence). Here the CDR3 DNA reads TGTGCCAGTAGTCCCGTGGGGCAGACGCCAGGCTACACCTTC. Translation gives CASSPVGQTPGYTF.

This clone is a singleton in its sample. This rearrangement joins TRBV7-9 to TRBJ2-3; 7 positions match TRBD2. CDR3 size: 15 residues. V was clipped by 0 bases and J by 2 bases; unmatched bases: 2. Germline-derived CDR1 and CDR2 are SEHNR and FQNEAQ (reference sequence). In DNA, the CDR3 is TGTGCCAGCAGCTTAGCTGGGACTAACACAGATACGCAGTATTTT. Encoded protein: CASSLAGTNTDTQYF.

CDR3 sequence: CASSIVGGGNQPQHF. CDR3 in DNA: TGTGCCAGCTCGATCGTAGGGGGAGGCAATCAGCCCCAGCATTTT. V is TRBV4-2 and J is TRBJ1-5; perhaps TRBD1 as D (6 bases). This CDR3 is built from 15 residues. CDR1 is LGHNA, CDR2 YNFKEQ, per germline. Trimming stripped 8 bases from V and 2 bases from J, with 16 bases between.

The J gene is TRBJ2-7, the V gene TRBV5-5; weak D call: TRBD1 (5 bases). V was pared by 4 bases and J by 0 bases, with 11 bases between. The CDR3 sequence is 14 residues long. CDR1 is SGHKS, CDR2 YYEKEE, per germline (reference sequence). The CDR3: CASSPRQSSYEQYF. CDR3 DNA: TGTGCCAGCAGCCCCCGACAGAGCTCCTACGAGCAGTACTTC.